Sequencing of this T cell receptor (beta chain) was carried out in a study of T cell responses to AZD1222 COVID-19 vaccine. The sample holds one count of this clone. The protocol was immunoSEQ multiplex PCR, while the TCRdb copy is restricted to in-frame clones and leaves out a portion. This sample has roughly 140,000 clones; 80% to 95% occur once, and the top ten carry 2.5% to 3.5%. The CDR3 loop spans 16 amino acids. The V end was cut by 3 bases, the J end by 8 bases, with 21 bases between. Per germline, CDR1 MNHNS and CDR2 SASEGT. J is TRBJ2-3 and V is TRBV6-1; D remains unclear. The TCR was taken from an adult who received the AZD1222 COVID-19 vaccine. Sequencing used peripheral blood, obtained 28 days after the second AZD1222 dose. The CDR3 DNA is TGTGCCAGCAGTGACAGTTTTGCCCTTCCACGCGGTACGCAGTATTTT. It encodes CASSDSFALPRGTQYF.